This TCR beta chain stems from a study of shared clonotypes between healthy human individuals. Study-wide background: Researchers drew samples from a couple of women and three men aged 18 to 49. Broader study findings: It was only blood that was sampled, and tissue repertoires likely differ.

Naive CD8 cells were CD45RO-negative, positively selected for CCR7, excluding terminally differentiated effector memory CD45RA+ cells. Produced via immunoSEQ multiplex PCR; TCRdb's table is partial and in-frame only. The top ten clones hold around 1.7% of a sample with about 2.1 million clones, about 93% of them seen once. This clone was seen only once. Its cognate antigen is unknown. The sequence came from a man aged 18 to 30 in good health. Some clones in this sample may be carry-over from other donors' samples. What was sequenced was naive CD8+ T cells from PBMCs.

CDR3 nucleotide sequence: TGTGCCACCAGCATAGCGGGAGTCTCCAATGAGCAGTTCTTC. Translating gives CATSIAGVSNEQFF. The genes are TRBV15 and TRBJ2-1, with 9 bases lining up with TRBD2. After removal of 4 bases from V and 6 bases from J, the junction contained 4 bases not matched to a gene. This CDR3 is built from 14 residues. From germline, CDR1 is LNHNV and CDR2 YYDKDF (reference sequence).